These T cell receptor beta chains were read from a single sample in a study of CD8 T cells in ankylosing spondylitis. TCRdb processed the 5' RACE reads anew with MiXCR; each CDR3 protein has one entry. Of about 340,000 distinct CDR3 sequences in the sample, 8% were seen once. The specimen sequenced was blood, either unsorted or a sorted T cell fraction (not recorded which). These receptors were collected from a male donor with ankylosing spondylitis. Both conserved end residues are part of each CDR3. D genes are given only for firm matches. A row's size may be missing; if present it is once, few, many or a size class.

clone size: NA; D gene: TRBD2; J gene: TRBJ2-1; V gene: TRBV15; CDR3 protein: CATSSPFGTSGRHEQFF; CDR3 DNA: TGTGCCACCAGCAGCCCGTTTGGGACTAGCGGGAGGCATGAGCAGTTCTTC
clone size: few; D gene: NA; J gene: TRBJ1-1; V gene: TRBV29-1; CDR3 protein: CSVDAGKYEAFF; CDR3 DNA: TGCAGCGTTGACGCAGGGAAGTATGAAGCTTTCTTT
clone size: many; D gene: NA; J gene: TRBJ2-3; V gene: TRBV29-1; CDR3 protein: CSVTDHSSTDTQYF; CDR3 DNA: TGCAGCGTGACTGACCACTCAAGCACAGATACGCAGTATTTT
clone size: few; D gene: NA; J gene: TRBJ1-2; V gene: TRBV7-8; CDR3 protein: CASSHSGFGGTGYGYTF; CDR3 DNA: TGTGCCAGCAGCCATTCAGGGTTTGGCGGAACGGGGTATGGCTACACCTTC
clone size: NA; D gene: NA; J gene: TRBJ2-7; V gene: TRBV7-9; CDR3 protein: CASRKLAQLHEQYF; CDR3 DNA: TGTGCCAGCAGAAAGCTGGCCCAGTTACACGAGCAGTACTTC
clone size: few; D gene: NA; J gene: TRBJ2-5; V gene: TRBV5-6; CDR3 protein: CASSPGRMGTQYF; CDR3 DNA: TGTGCCAGCAGCCCAGGTCGAATGGGGACCCAGTACTTC
clone size: NA; D gene: TRBD1; J gene: TRBJ2-2; V gene: TRBV20-1; CDR3 protein: CSAETTGGGGELFF; CDR3 DNA: TGCAGTGCGGAGACTACAGGGGGCGGCGGGGAGCTGTTTTTT
clone size: few; D gene: TRBD2; J gene: TRBJ2-1; V gene: TRBV7-3; CDR3 protein: CASSHPTSGNNEQFF; CDR3 DNA: TGTGCCAGCAGCCACCCGACTAGCGGAAACAATGAGCAGTTCTTC
clone size: many; D gene: NA; J gene: TRBJ2-5; V gene: TRBV28; CDR3 protein: CASSFPGVSDF; CDR3 DNA: TGTGCCAGCAGTTTTCCCGGGGTCAGTGACTTC
clone size: few; D gene: NA; J gene: TRBJ1-2; V gene: TRBV19; CDR3 protein: CASSIQRKGYGYTF; CDR3 DNA: TGTGCCAGTAGTATTCAGCGAAAAGGCTATGGCTACACCTTC
clone size: NA; D gene: TRBD2; J gene: TRBJ2-7; V gene: TRBV3-1; CDR3 protein: CASSQKTGTSVDEQYF; CDR3 DNA: TGTGCCAGCAGCCAGAAAACCGGGACTAGCGTTGACGAGCAGTACTTC
clone size: many; D gene: NA; J gene: TRBJ2-3; V gene: TRBV12-3/TRBV12-4; CDR3 protein: CASSSANTDTQYF; CDR3 DNA: TGTGCCAGCAGTTCGGCGAACACAGATACGCAGTATTTT
clone size: many; D gene: TRBD2; J gene: TRBJ2-7; V gene: TRBV7-8; CDR3 protein: CASSPREGFKQYF; CDR3 DNA: TGTGCCAGCAGCCCCCGGGAGGGTTTCAAGCAGTACTTC
clone size: many; D gene: NA; J gene: TRBJ1-2; V gene: TRBV25-1; CDR3 protein: CASSHDPLGYGYTF; CDR3 DNA: TGTGCCAGCAGTCATGACCCCCTAGGCTATGGCTACACCTTC
clone size: few; D gene: TRBD1; J gene: TRBJ2-3; V gene: TRBV14; CDR3 protein: CASSRRTGVYTDTQYF; CDR3 DNA: TGTGCCAGCAGCCGAAGGACAGGGGTCTACACAGATACGCAGTATTTT
clone size: many; D gene: NA; J gene: TRBJ1-1; V gene: TRBV5-1; CDR3 protein: CASSLTGMNTEAFF; CDR3 DNA: TGCGCCAGCAGCTTGACAGGAATGAACACTGAAGCTTTCTTT
clone size: many; D gene: TRBD2; J gene: TRBJ2-7; V gene: TRBV29-1; CDR3 protein: CSVRRTSGSSYEQYF; CDR3 DNA: TGCAGCGTTCGCCGGACTAGCGGTTCGTCCTACGAGCAGTACTTC
clone size: NA; D gene: NA; J gene: TRBJ1-6; V gene: TRBV5-1; CDR3 protein: CASSLGPQGINSPLHF; CDR3 DNA: TGCGCCAGCAGCTTGGGGCCCCAGGGGATTAATTCACCCCTCCACTTT
clone size: many; D gene: TRBD1; J gene: TRBJ2-7; V gene: TRBV27; CDR3 protein: CASSLDRAYEQYF; CDR3 DNA: TGTGCCAGCAGTCTGGACAGGGCCTACGAGCAGTACTTC
clone size: few; D gene: NA; J gene: TRBJ2-7; V gene: TRBV4-3; CDR3 protein: CASSQDRASESYEQYF; CDR3 DNA: TGCGCCAGCAGCCAAGACCGGGCTAGCGAAAGTTACGAGCAGTACTTC
clone size: few; D gene: NA; J gene: TRBJ1-3; V gene: TRBV7-9; CDR3 protein: CASWGVPYSGNTIYF; CDR3 DNA: TGTGCCAGCTGGGGTGTCCCCTACTCTGGAAACACCATATATTTT
clone size: NA; D gene: NA; J gene: TRBJ1-1; V gene: TRBV7-6; CDR3 protein: CASSRALGLTEAFF; CDR3 DNA: TGTGCCAGCAGCCGCGCCCTAGGTTTAACTGAAGCTTTCTTT
clone size: NA; D gene: NA; J gene: TRBJ1-2; V gene: TRBV20-1; CDR3 protein: CSATLSRRAHYGYTF; CDR3 DNA: TGCAGTGCCACCCTATCGCGCCGGGCCCACTATGGCTACACCTTC
clone size: few; D gene: NA; J gene: TRBJ2-1; V gene: TRBV20-1; CDR3 protein: CSARDQVAGRFNEQFF; CDR3 DNA: TGCAGTGCTAGAGATCAGGTGGCGGGAAGGTTCAATGAGCAGTTCTTC
clone size: many; D gene: NA; J gene: TRBJ1-5; V gene: TRBV2; CDR3 protein: CASSEFFTDNQPQHF; CDR3 DNA: TGTGCCAGCAGTGAATTTTTCACGGACAATCAGCCCCAGCATTTT
clone size: many; D gene: NA; J gene: TRBJ1-1; V gene: TRBV6-5; CDR3 protein: CASSYEGRGTEAFF; CDR3 DNA: TGTGCCAGCAGTTATGAGGGACGGGGGACTGAAGCTTTCTTT
clone size: many; D gene: NA; J gene: TRBJ2-5; V gene: TRBV10-3; CDR3 protein: CAISEEETQYF; CDR3 DNA: TGTGCCATCAGTGAAGAAGAGACCCAGTACTTC
clone size: many; D gene: TRBD1; J gene: TRBJ2-2; V gene: TRBV2; CDR3 protein: CASRADRGFGELFF; CDR3 DNA: TGTGCCAGCAGGGCCGACAGGGGTTTCGGGGAGCTGTTTTTT
clone size: many; D gene: NA; J gene: TRBJ1-1; V gene: TRBV27; CDR3 protein: CASSSRGIRKAEAFF; CDR3 DNA: TGTGCCAGCAGTTCGCGTGGTATACGTAAGGCTGAAGCTTTCTTT
clone size: few; D gene: TRBD2; J gene: TRBJ2-5; V gene: TRBV20-1; CDR3 protein: CSARWGGGQETQYF; CDR3 DNA: TGCAGTGCTAGATGGGGGGGGGGCCAAGAGACCCAGTACTTC
clone size: few; D gene: TRBD2; J gene: TRBJ2-3; V gene: TRBV9; CDR3 protein: CASSVGSSGRPYTDTQYF; CDR3 DNA: TGTGCCAGCAGCGTAGGTAGTAGCGGGAGACCTTACACAGATACGCAGTATTTT
clone size: once; D gene: TRBD1; J gene: TRBJ1-6; V gene: TRBV2; CDR3 protein: CASRGDRGDNSPLHF; CDR3 DNA: TGTGCCAGCAGGGGGGACAGAGGCGATAATTCACCCCTCCACTTT
clone size: many; D gene: NA; J gene: TRBJ1-2; V gene: TRBV20-1; CDR3 protein: CSARDRNRGFNYGYTF; CDR3 DNA: TGCAGTGCTAGAGATCGAAACAGAGGATTTAACTATGGCTACACCTTC
clone size: NA; D gene: TRBD2; J gene: TRBJ2-1; V gene: TRBV7-3; CDR3 protein: CASSPRLGGGNEQFF; CDR3 DNA: TGTGCCAGCAGCCCCCGGCTGGGGGGGGGCAATGAGCAGTTCTTC
clone size: few; D gene: NA; J gene: TRBJ1-1; V gene: TRBV5-1; CDR3 protein: CASTIGTVLNTEAFF; CDR3 DNA: TGCGCCAGCACCATCGGCACGGTTCTGAACACTGAAGCTTTCTTT
clone size: NA; D gene: TRBD2; J gene: TRBJ2-3; V gene: TRBV10-3; CDR3 protein: CAIKVPLSGGSTDTQYF; CDR3 DNA: TGTGCCATTAAAGTCCCCCTTAGCGGGGGAAGCACAGATACGCAGTATTTT
clone size: few; D gene: NA; J gene: TRBJ2-1; V gene: TRBV11-2; CDR3 protein: CASSLTNNEQFF; CDR3 DNA: TGTGCCAGCAGCTTAACGAACAATGAGCAGTTCTTC